This T cell receptor (beta chain) was found in a study of Ad26.COV2.S vaccination and SARS-CoV-2 variants. Treatment described: approximately 18 received Ad26.COV2.S at low or high dose, single or two shots; 5 received placebo; per-sample allocation not given. Sampling happened 63 days after the first vaccine or placebo injection. Here immunoSEQ multiplex PCR was the method, and the copy in TCRdb shows in-frame clones only, minus some. The sample has 300,000 to 400,000 clones, more than 75% seen once. The clonotype was recovered from a person between 18 and 65 years old who received the Ad26.COV2.S COVID-19 vaccine or a placebo. The sequencing used peripheral blood, collected in a trial of Ad26.COV2.S vaccine versus placebo.

The CDR3 loop reads CASSVGTSGGPSTDTQYF. Written as DNA, the CDR3 is TGTGCCAGTAGTGTCGGGACTAGCGGGGGGCCCAGCACAGATACGCAGTATTTT. This chain connects TRBV19 to TRBJ2-3, with TRBD2 matching 15 bases. Germline loops: CDR1 LNHDA, CDR2 SQIVND (reference sequence). This CDR3 has 18 amino acids. J gave up 0 bases and V 5 bases, and 6 bases lay outside the gene matches.